The 19 T cell receptor beta chains in this list originate from one sample, sequenced in a study of response to subunit inactivated influenza vaccine (dated by TCRdb to the late 2010s). Receptor amplification or capture employed RT-PCR. Sequencing relied on an Illumina HiSeq 2500. The raw public reads went through TCRdb reprocessing: fastp at Q25, MiXCR clone calling, in-frame beta chains kept. Each entry is one CDR3 protein sequence, shown with its most common DNA and genes. For this sample the table gives under 800,000 distinct CDR3 sequences, of which about 14% were detected only once. Jointly, the top ten make up 6.5% to 8.5% of the sample. Sequenced here: PBMCs from blood, sampled around 14 days before vaccination. The receptors shown here come from a man between 50 and 59 years old who received an inactivated influenza vaccine. Donor details come from another sample of the same person, matched by shared clones.

As concerns this clonotype: A read error may account for a junction end that differs from germline. The chain employs TRBV29-1 and TRBJ2-7; 7 nucleotides line up with TRBD2. The CDR3 is 15 amino acids. From germline, CDR1 is SQVTM and CDR2 ANQGSEA. The chain's CDR3 is CSVEDSAGDPYQQYF. The CDR3, as DNA: TGCAGCGTTGAAGATTCGGCGGGAGACCCCTACCAGCAGTACTTC.

This rearrangement joins TRBV12-3 or TRBV12-4 to TRBJ1-1, with 9 bases matching TRBD1. The CDR3 spans 14 residues. The J segment lost 3 bases and the V segment lost 6 bases, leaving 5 bases of the junction unmatched. In DNA form, the CDR3 reads TGTGCCAGCAGAACAGGGGGCTCCTACACTGAAGCTTTCTTT. This gives the protein CASRTGGSYTEAFF.

This clonotype was counted at least ten times. The rearrangement links TRBV9 to TRBJ1-5; TRBD1 might be the D (5 bases). V was shortened by 0 bases and J by 3 bases, with 7 bases between the two germline ends. This CDR3 contains 14 residues. Germline V gene data show CDR1 as SGDLS and CDR2 as YYNGEE. The CDR3 DNA is TGTGCCAGCAGCGTAGGAGGGGTCAATCAGCCCCAGCATTTT. As protein: CASSVGGVNQPQHF.

The gene calls are TRBV5-1 and TRBJ2-7; D is ambiguous. V gave up 0 bases and J gave up 5 bases, with 9 bases separating them. Germline V gene lookup returns CDR1 SGHRS and CDR2 YFSETQ. The CDR3 is 13 amino acids. CDR3 in amino acids: CASSLGYGNEQYF. CDR3 DNA: TGCGCCAGCAGCTTGGGTTATGGGAACGAGCAGTACTTC.

The V gene is TRBV2, the J gene TRBJ2-7, with D perhaps assigned TRBD1 or TRBD2 (5 bases each). Germline V gives CDR1 SNHLY, CDR2 FYNNEI. The CDR3 extends over 13 amino acids. V was cut by 6 bases and J by 6 bases, with 15 bases left in between. The CDR3 bases are TGTGCCAGCAGCATCGGGACGGTTCGCGAGCAGTACTTC. This encodes CASSIGTVREQYF. Looking up the rest from reference TRBV2 and TRBJ2-7 gives the full variable domain: EPEVTQTPSHQVTQMGQEVILRCVPISNHLYFYWYRQILGQKVEFLVSFYNNEISEKSEIFDDQFSVERPDGSNFTLKIRSTKLEDSAMYFCASSIGTVREQYFGPGTRLTVT.

This chain connects TRBV11-1 to TRBJ1-5; D not certain. Trimming removed 1 base at V and 2 bases at J, with 9 bases between. CDR1 and CDR2 from the germline V gene are SGHAT and FQDESV (reference sequence). The length of the CDR3 is 15 residues. The CDR3 loop is CASSLGADRNQPQHF. The CDR3 DNA reads as TGTGCCAGCAGCTTAGGGGCAGACCGCAATCAGCCCCAGCATTTT.

This clonotype appeared a few times. The chain carries TRBV2 and TRBJ2-3, with 8 bases aligning to TRBD1. The V and J ends lost 6 bases and 3 bases, in that order; junction bases with no gene match: 5. Germline-derived CDR1 and CDR2 are SNHLY and FYNNEI. CDR3 size: 14 residues. The CDR3, as DNA: TGTGCCAGCAGCGCGGACAGGGCAACAGATACGCAGTATTTT. It specifies CASSADRATDTQYF. Variable domain in full (rest from reference TRBV2 and TRBJ2-3): EPEVTQTPSHQVTQMGQEVILRCVPISNHLYFYWYRQILGQKVEFLVSFYNNEISEKSEIFDDQFSVERPDGSNFTLKIRSTKLEDSAMYFCASSADRATDTQYFGPGTRLTVL.

This clonotype has more than one count but fewer than ten. The chain has TRBV3-1 and TRBJ2-2, with 7 nucleotides matching TRBD2. Germline V CDR1 and CDR2: LGHDT, YNNKEL (reference sequence). This CDR3 spans 16 amino acids. Unmatched junction bases numbered 5, after V lost 1 base and J lost 3 bases. CDR3 sequence: CASSQGGLGDTGELFF. Here the CDR3 DNA reads TGTGCCAGCAGCCAAGGCGGACTAGGGGACACCGGGGAGCTGTTTTTT.

This clonotype has at least ten counts. CDR3: CASSLRSGGNNEQFF. DNA for the CDR3: TGTGCCAGCAGTTTACGTAGCGGGGGCAACAATGAGCAGTTCTTC. The V gene is TRBV12-3 or TRBV12-4, the J gene TRBJ2-1; 9 bases are shared with TRBD2. V dropped 2 bases and J dropped 5; count of bases not matched to a gene: 4. CDR3 length: 15 amino acids.

This chain connects TRBV20-1 to TRBJ2-1; 7 nucleotides align to TRBD2. The CDR3 is 15 amino acids. Germline CDR1 is DFQATT and CDR2 is SNEGSKA (reference sequence). V dropped 0 bases and J dropped 3; count of bases not matched to a gene: 5. CDR3 sequence reads: CSARDREVDYNEQFF. The DNA of the CDR3 is TGCAGTGCTAGAGATCGGGAGGTCGACTACAATGAGCAGTTCTTC.

This clonotype turned up a few times. The chain uses TRBV2 and TRBJ2-7; 11 nucleotides line up with TRBD1. The junction had 12 bases not matched to a gene; V was cut back by 7 bases and J by 4 bases. The V gene's germline CDR1 is SNHLY and CDR2 FYNNEI. This CDR3 is built from 16 residues. CDR3 region: CASKPPIGQGAYEQYF. The DNA for the CDR3 is TGTGCCAGCAAACCCCCCATCGGACAGGGGGCTTACGAGCAGTACTTC.

The chain employs TRBV24-1 and TRBJ2-1; TRBD2 is a possible D gene (6 bases). This CDR3 spans 12 amino acids. Germline lookup yields CDR1 KGHDR and CDR2 SFDVKD. V lost 0 bases and J lost 10, with 6 bases in between. CDR3 sequence reads: CATSDLAGEQFF. Written as DNA, the CDR3 is TGTGCCACCAGTGATTTGGCGGGAGAGCAGTTCTTC.

This clonotype was seen more than once but under ten times. J is TRBJ2-7 and V is TRBV7-2; 7 positions agree with TRBD2. The CDR3 covers 15 residues. CDR1 and CDR2 (germline): SGHTA, FQGNSA. Losses at the gene ends were 0 bases for V and 2 bases for J; bases not matched to a gene: 4. Written as DNA, the CDR3 is TGTGCCAGCAGCTTAGCCGGGACTAAAACCTACGAGCAGTACTTC. Encoded protein: CASSLAGTKTYEQYF.

J is TRBJ1-4 and V is TRBV12-3 or TRBV12-4, with D possibly matching TRBD1 (6 bases). The V and J ends lost 2 bases and 5 bases respectively, with 9 bases between them. The CDR3 sequence is 14 residues long. CDR3 nucleotide sequence: TGTGCCAGCAGTTTACGGGGGCTAAATGAAAAACTGTTTTTT. Its protein is CASSLRGLNEKLFF.

The gene calls are TRBV7-8 and TRBJ1-1; D unresolved. V shed 4 bases and J shed 1 base, with 13 bases lying between them. The CDR3 runs 15 residues. The germline gives CDR1 SGHVS, CDR2 FQNEAQ. The chain's CDR3 is CASSSRRYPNTEAFF. The CDR3 DNA reads as TGTGCCAGCAGCTCCCGACGGTACCCGAACACTGAAGCTTTCTTT.

The chain employs TRBV5-1 and TRBJ2-5, with D unresolved. Per the germline V gene, CDR1 is SGHRS and CDR2 is YFSETQ. This CDR3 region has 14 residues. Trimming stripped 0 bases from V and 1 base from J, with 7 bases between. CDR3 sequence (DNA): TGCGCCAGCAGCTTGGTAGGGTTCCAAGAGACCCAGTACTTC. The encoded protein is CASSLVGFQETQYF.

This clonotype was recorded a few times. This rearrangement joins TRBV28 to TRBJ2-2, with TRBD2 identical over 9 bases. V dropped 7 bases and J dropped 0; count of bases not matched to a gene: 12. This CDR3 comprises 18 residues. CDR1 is MDHEN and CDR2 is SYDVKM in the germline V gene. In DNA form, the CDR3 reads TGTGCCAGCAAGGGGATGAGGCTAGCGGGACCGAACACCGGGGAGCTGTTTTTT. Its protein product is CASKGMRLAGPNTGELFF.

This clonotype was counted only a few times. The gene calls are TRBV6-1 and TRBJ1-1; 7 positions match TRBD1. Per the germline V gene, CDR1 is MNHNS and CDR2 is SASEGT. The CDR3 has 17 residues. Trimming took 6 bases from V and 0 from J; bases not matched to a gene: 13. The CDR3 nucleotides are TGTGCCAGCAGAACGATATCACAGGGGCTCCTGAACACTGAAGCTTTCTTT. It codes for CASRTISQGLLNTEAFF.

The genes are TRBV20-1 and TRBJ1-5; the D gene is possibly TRBD1 (5 bases). The ends were cut back, 0 bases at V and 3 bases at J, with 18 bases in the middle. Germline assignment: CDR1 DFQATT and CDR2 SNEGSKA (reference sequence). This CDR3 contains 17 residues. The CDR3 protein is CSARDRWGGGFNQPQHF. Written as DNA, the CDR3 is TGCAGTGCTAGAGATCGATGGGGTGGGGGATTCAATCAGCCCCAGCATTTT.